The clone carrying this T cell receptor (beta chain) occurred many times. Its antigen is not identified. In making TCR beta libraries, quantitative 5'-RACE with molecular barcodes was used. From the 5' RACE reads, TCRdb called clonotypes with MiXCR, one entry per CDR3 protein. The sample lists around 490,000 distinct CDR3 sequences, approximately 5.3% occurring once. The sample is drawn from a study of CD8 T cells in ankylosing spondylitis. Study-level points and caveats: The study identified a TCR beta motif of roughly eight highly homologous variants that appeared characteristic of ankylosing spondylitis blood. Earlier studies detected some motif variants in reactive arthritis synovial fluid and blood. Disease-linked clones bore a CD8+ phenotype and were relatively rare in peripheral blood. Enrichment of disease-linked clones was reportedly significant in matched ankylosing spondylitis synovial fluid.

Material for sequencing was blood, either unsorted or a sorted T cell fraction (not recorded which). The sequence came from a male donor with ankylosing spondylitis.

Written as DNA, the CDR3 is TGTGCCATCAGTGAGTTCTCTGCCGGAAACGAGCAGTACTTC. Its translation is CAISEFSAGNEQYF. V gene TRBV10-3 combines with J gene TRBJ2-7; D unresolved. The CDR3 loop spans 14 amino acids. Between the trimmed V and J ends, which lost 1 base and 5 bases, there was a span of 12 bases. Germline CDR1 and CDR2: ENHRY and SYGVKD.